These 4 T cell receptor beta chains share one sample of origin, sequenced in a study of shared clonotypes between healthy human individuals. Sequencing used immunoSEQ multiplex PCR; TCRdb keeps in-frame clones, though not all of them. The sample records over a million clones, 78% being singletons. Material for sequencing was memory CD4+ T cells from PBMCs. Subset meaning: CD45RA-negative fraction. These receptors came from a man between 18 and 29 years old in good health. Some clones in this sample may be carry-over from other donors' samples.

The chain combines TRBV7-2 with TRBJ2-1, with D tentatively TRBD2 (5 bases). V gave up 4 bases and J gave up 6 bases, with 16 bases separating them. Germline lookup yields CDR1 SGHTA and CDR2 FQGNSA. The CDR3 spans 15 residues. The CDR3: CASSSKGHGGNEQFF. The CDR3 coding sequence is TGTGCCAGCAGCTCCAAGGGCCATGGAGGCAATGAGCAGTTCTTC.

The genes are TRBV7-9 and TRBJ2-3, with D possibly TRBD1 on 5 matching bases. Germline-derived CDR1 and CDR2 are SEHNR and FQNEAQ (reference sequence). This CDR3 has 15 amino acids. V gave up 5 bases and J gave up 0 bases, with 12 bases separating them. The CDR3 DNA is TGTGCCAGCAGCCCAGGGTCATCTAGCACAGATACGCAGTATTTT. This gives the protein CASSPGSSSTDTQYF.

The chain links TRBV14 to TRBJ2-1; the D gene could be TRBD1 or TRBD2 (6 bases each). Between the trimmed V and J ends, which lost 0 bases and 3 bases, there was a span of 15 bases. Germline V gene data show CDR1 as SGHDN and CDR2 as FVKESK. The CDR3 is 17 residues long. CDR3 DNA sequence: TGTGCCAGCAGCCAAGAGGTCGGGGGACACAGCTACAATGAGCAGTTCTTC. It encodes CASSQEVGGHSYNEQFF.

CDR3 residues: CASSYLAGGGDTQYF. The CDR3 DNA follows: TGTGCCAGCAGTTACCTAGCGGGAGGTGGAGATACGCAGTATTTT. This rearrangement joins TRBV6-5 to TRBJ2-3; the match to TRBD2 covers 11 bases. CDR3 length: 15 residues. The V gene's germline CDR1 is MNHEY and CDR2 SVGAGI. V lost 2 bases and J lost 5; bases outside the gene matches: 3.